This T cell receptor (beta chain) comes out of a study of glioma-infiltrating T cells. Using RNA template, CDR3s of TCR alpha and beta were amplified with iRepertoire arm-PCR. TCRdb re-analysed the multiplex PCR reads in MiXCR, keeping a single row per CDR3 protein. Of more than 300,000 distinct CDR3 sequences in the sample, more than 35% were seen once. The CDR3 extends over 14 amino acids. Looked up from germline, CDR1 is SGHTA and CDR2 is FQGNSA. The germline V and J ends were trimmed by 1 base and 9 bases, with 10 bases remaining between them. The origin of this receptor is a human donor with low-grade glioma or glioblastoma, undergoing nonglioma brain surgery, or in good health (not recorded which). The sequenced material came from glioma tissue, nonneoplastic brain tissue, or PBMCs (not recorded which). J is TRBJ1-6 and V is TRBV7-2, with D unclear. The CDR3 is CASSLEAGPSPLHF. The CDR3 nucleotides are TGTGCCAGCAGCTTAGAGGCAGGACCTTCACCCCTCCACTTT. Drawing the rest from reference TRBV7-2 and TRBJ1-6, the complete variable domain is GAGVSQSPSNKVTEKGKDVELRCDPISGHTALYWYRQSLGQGLEFLIYFQGNSAPDKSGLPSDRFSAERTGGSVSTLTIQRTQQEDSAVYLCASSLEAGPSPLHFGNGTRLTVT.